The 23 T cell receptor beta chains listed next were all sequenced from one sample in a study of blood T cells in healthy people across ages. The use of a sample-barcoded 5' primer and a J-beta primer mix characterized a second PCR of roughly 7 to 11 cycles. TCRdb used MiXCR to reprocess the 5' RACE reads, holding one entry per CDR3 protein. The sample yields 600,000 to 900,000 distinct CDR3 sequences, around 24% seen once. These data are also associated with another study on T cells of mothers and their children.

Sequences were obtained from blood. These receptors were taken from a boy between 10 and 17 years old in good health.

This clonotype occurred a few times. This chain joins TRBV7-2 and TRBJ2-1, with D tentatively TRBD2 (5 bases). Germline lookup yields CDR1 SGHTA and CDR2 FQGNSA. Trimming removed 0 bases from V and 8 bases from J, with 8 bases in between. The CDR3 totals 13 residues. In nucleotides, the CDR3 is TGTGCCAGCAGCTTAGCGTTGCGGGATGAGCAGTTCTTC. Protein: CASSLALRDEQFF.

V gene TRBV12-3 or TRBV12-4 combines with J gene TRBJ2-2; the D is unclear. Between the trimmed V and J ends, which lost 3 bases and 7 bases, there was a span of 9 bases. The CDR3 is 13 residues long. The chain's CDR3 is CASSFRKDGELFF. CDR3 nucleotide sequence: TGTGCCAGCAGTTTTCGAAAAGACGGGGAGCTGTTTTTT.

V and J are TRBV7-9 and TRBJ1-6; D not resolved. Trimming took 1 base from V and 8 from J, leaving 12 bases between them. The CDR3 totals 15 residues. Germline CDR1 and CDR2: SEHNR and FQNEAQ (reference sequence). In nucleotides, the CDR3 is TGTGCCAGCAGCTTAGGGGCGACATCGGATTCACCCCTCCACTTT. Protein product: CASSLGATSDSPLHF.

The chain uses TRBV29-1 and TRBJ2-3; a possible D gene is TRBD1 (5 bases). V lost 6 bases to trimming and J lost 4 bases, with 17 bases between them. This CDR3 region has 14 residues. Germline CDR1 reads SQVTM; CDR2 reads ANQGSEA. The CDR3 here is CSVEQVKEADTQYF. DNA for the CDR3: TGCAGCGTGGAACAGGTAAAGGAAGCAGATACGCAGTATTTT.

This clonotype was observed a handful of times. This chain joins TRBV28 and TRBJ2-7; D unresolved. V was clipped by 6 bases and J by 3 bases, with 12 bases between them. The CDR3 has 13 amino acids. The germline V gene encodes CDR1 MDHEN and CDR2 SYDVKM. CDR3 loop: CASRTGDLYEQYF. CDR3 coding DNA: TGTGCCAGCAGAACCGGTGATCTCTACGAGCAGTACTTC.

This clonotype was observed many times. The genes are TRBV13 and TRBJ2-5; D is perhaps TRBD2 (6 bases). Germline CDR1 PRHDT, CDR2 FYEKMQ (reference sequence). The CDR3 extends over 14 amino acids. V was pared by 5 bases and J by 5 bases, with 15 bases between. The CDR3 DNA reads TGTGCCAGCAGCGGAGGGACCGACCTGGAGACCCAGTACTTC. It specifies CASSGGTDLETQYF.

The rearrangement uses TRBV9 and TRBJ2-1, with 8 bases identical to TRBD1. The CDR3 is 15 amino acids. The trim removed 3 bases at V and 4 bases at J, leaving 6 bases unmatched. Germline CDR1 and CDR2: SGDLS and YYNGEE. The CDR3 reads CASSGTGSPYNEQFF. The CDR3 nucleotides are TGTGCCAGCAGCGGGACAGGGTCCCCTTACAATGAGCAGTTCTTC.

In its sample, this clonotype was seen a few times. This rearrangement joins TRBV6-2 or TRBV6-3 to TRBJ2-5; 7 bases align to TRBD1. Germline CDR1 and CDR2: MNHEY and SVGEGT. CDR3 length equals 16 residues. The ends lost 0 bases at V and 3 bases at J; junction bases unmatched: 7. The CDR3 DNA sequence: TGTGCCAGCAGTTACTCTAACTGGGACAGTGAAGAGACCCAGTACTTC. It is translated as CASSYSNWDSEETQYF.

This rearrangement joins TRBV30 to TRBJ2-2; a weak D match, TRBD1 (5 bases). Germline V gene sequence: CDR1 GTSNPN, CDR2 SVGIG (reference sequence). The CDR3 contains 15 residues. V was pared by 3 bases and J by 0 bases, with 11 bases between. CDR3: CAWSRPRANTGELFF. CDR3 DNA: TGTGCCTGGAGCCGGCCCAGGGCGAACACCGGGGAGCTGTTTTTT. The full variable domain, in which reference TRBV30 and TRBJ2-2 provide the parts outside the CDR3, is SQTIHQWPATLVQPVGSPLSLECTVEGTSNPNLYWYRQAAGRGLQLLFYSVGIGQISSEVPQNLSASRPQDRQFILSSKKLLLSDSGFYLCAWSRPRANTGELFFGEGSRLTVL.

This clonotype was observed a handful of times. The chain carries TRBV10-3 and TRBJ2-5, with TRBD1 matching 9 bases. The DNA end favors TRBJ2-7, so the J call may be wrong. CDR3 length equals 14 residues. Germline values: CDR1 ENHRY, CDR2 SYGVKD. The DNA for the CDR3 is TGTGCCATCAGTCTGCCGGGACAGGGCTACGAGCAGTACTTC. Its protein is CAISLPGQGYEQYF.

The chain uses TRBV7-8 and TRBJ1-5, with 9 positions matching TRBD1. Germline V gene lookup returns CDR1 SGHVS and CDR2 FQNEAQ. The CDR3 sequence is 15 residues long. V was clipped by 5 bases and J by 7 bases; unmatched bases: 9. The CDR3 coding sequence is TGTGCCAGCAGCCCACCCGGGACAGGGAACCAGCCCCAGCATTTT. Its translation: CASSPPGTGNQPQHF.

In this sample, this clonotype turned up a few times. The gene calls are TRBV29-1 and TRBJ2-3; D may be TRBD2 (6 bases). The germline gives CDR1 SQVTM, CDR2 ANQGSEA. This CDR3 spans 16 amino acids. V was trimmed by 1 base and J by 2 bases, leaving 16 bases between them. Here the CDR3 DNA reads TGCAGCGTTGAAGGCCTCGCGGGGTACACCACAGATACGCAGTATTTT. Its protein product is CSVEGLAGYTTDTQYF.

A few counts support this clonotype. This sequence joins TRBV25-1 and TRBJ2-4; the match to TRBD2 covers 13 bases. The CDR3 spans 16 residues. After removal of 6 bases from V and 7 bases from J, the junction contained 9 bases not matched to a gene. Germline CDR1 is MGHDK and CDR2 is SYGVNS. CDR3 residues: CASSPQGTSGVNIQYF. The CDR3 DNA reads TGTGCCAGCAGCCCTCAGGGGACTAGCGGGGTTAACATTCAGTACTTC.

This clonotype occurred a few times. This rearrangement joins TRBV20-1 to TRBJ1-3; 7 nucleotides align to TRBD1. J was trimmed by 0 bases and V by 6 bases; bases with no gene match: 5. The germline gives CDR1 DFQATT, CDR2 SNEGSKA (reference sequence). The CDR3 length is 14 residues. CDR3 amino acids: CSAGQASSGNTIYF. Written as DNA, the CDR3 is TGCAGTGCCGGACAGGCCTCCTCTGGAAACACCATATATTTT.

This clonotype turned up a few times. The chain is built from TRBV4-1 and TRBJ1-1; 9 bases are shared with TRBD1. The CDR3 has 14 amino acids. The V gene end was trimmed by 3 bases and the J gene end by 5 bases; junction bases not matched to a gene: 4. Germline CDR1 is MGHRA and CDR2 is YSYEKL. The CDR3 reads CASSHGDRGTEAFF. CDR3 nucleotides: TGCGCCAGCAGCCATGGTGACAGGGGGACTGAAGCTTTCTTT.

The V gene is TRBV6-1, the J gene TRBJ2-7; TRBD2 agrees at 7 bases. Losses at the gene ends were 7 bases for V and 4 bases for J; bases not matched to a gene: 22. CDR1 is MNHNS, CDR2 SASEGT, per germline. The CDR3 totals 18 residues. The CDR3 DNA reads as TGTGCCAGCAATCTGGATTATAGGGGTCTAGCGGAGGCATACGAGCAGTACTTC. Protein: CASNLDYRGLAEAYEQYF.

J is TRBJ2-5 and V is TRBV30; 7 bases are shared with TRBD2. This CDR3 is built from 14 residues. Germline CDR1 GTSNPN, CDR2 SVGIG (reference sequence). The ends lost 0 bases at V and 1 base at J; junction bases unmatched: 2. CDR3 in DNA: TGTGCCTGGAGTGTGTCGGGGGGCCAAGAGACCCAGTACTTC. This encodes CAWSVSGGQETQYF.

This chain uses TRBV11-2 with TRBJ1-1; 9 positions match TRBD1. The CDR3 sequence is 17 residues long. Germline V gene lookup returns CDR1 SGHAT and CDR2 FQNNGV. V gave up 5 bases and J gave up 0 bases; unmatched junction bases: 10. The CDR3 DNA reads as TGTGCCAGCAGCCTTACCGGGACAGGGAACATGAACACTGAAGCTTTCTTT. It codes for CASSLTGTGNMNTEAFF. The full variable domain, in which reference TRBV11-2 and TRBJ1-1 provide the parts outside the CDR3, is EAGVAQSPRYKIIEKRQSVAFWCNPISGHATLYWYQQILGQGPKLLIQFQNNGVVDDSQLPKDRFSAERLKGVDSTLKIQPAKLEDSAVYLCASSLTGTGNMNTEAFFGQGTRLTVV.

This clonotype was seen only a few times. The chain is built from TRBV12-3 or TRBV12-4 and TRBJ2-5; 7 bases line up with TRBD1. This CDR3 spans 15 amino acids. J was trimmed by 2 bases and V by 6 bases; bases with no gene match: 9. This CDR3 is CASRLLDRLQETQYF. As DNA, the CDR3 is TGTGCCAGCAGGTTACTGGACAGGCTACAAGAGACCCAGTACTTC.

This clonotype was counted between two and nine times. The chain joins TRBV20-1 to TRBJ1-2; weak D call: TRBD1 (6 bases). The CDR3 is 16 residues long. CDR1 and CDR2 from the germline V gene are DFQATT and SNEGSKA (reference sequence). V was clipped by 6 bases and J by 5 bases, with 25 bases between them. CDR3 DNA sequence: TGCAGTGCCAGGGGCCTAGTCGCAGGGCAGCGGTATGGCTACACCTTC. The encoded protein is CSARGLVAGQRYGYTF.

This clonotype was counted only a few times. The chain couples TRBV10-3 to TRBJ2-6; perhaps TRBD1 as D (5 bases). CDR1 and CDR2 from the germline V gene are ENHRY and SYGVKD. CDR3 length: 16 residues. V shed 0 bases and J shed 3 bases, with 9 bases lying between them. Written as DNA, the CDR3 is TGTGCCATCAGTGAGTCCTCAGGGTATGGGGCCAACGTCCTGACTTTC. It translates to CAISESSGYGANVLTF.

The chain uses TRBV4-2 and TRBJ1-4; D is unresolved. V lost 0 bases, J lost 4 bases, and 9 bases lay in between. The germline V gene has CDR1 LGHNA and CDR2 YNFKEQ. The CDR3 runs 15 residues. The CDR3 DNA follows: TGTGCCAGCAGCCAAGATCCGGCGGTTAATGAAAAACTGTTTTTT. Translating gives CASSQDPAVNEKLFF.

This chain links TRBV7-9 with TRBJ2-7; 8 bases fit TRBD1. The end of the DNA fits TRBJ2-1 better, so the J call may be wrong. The CDR3 length is 12 residues. Germline CDR1 SEHNR, CDR2 FQNEAQ (reference sequence). The CDR3 region is CASKRTGREQFF. The CDR3 nucleotides read TGTGCCAGCAAAAGGACAGGGAGGGAGCAGTTCTTC.